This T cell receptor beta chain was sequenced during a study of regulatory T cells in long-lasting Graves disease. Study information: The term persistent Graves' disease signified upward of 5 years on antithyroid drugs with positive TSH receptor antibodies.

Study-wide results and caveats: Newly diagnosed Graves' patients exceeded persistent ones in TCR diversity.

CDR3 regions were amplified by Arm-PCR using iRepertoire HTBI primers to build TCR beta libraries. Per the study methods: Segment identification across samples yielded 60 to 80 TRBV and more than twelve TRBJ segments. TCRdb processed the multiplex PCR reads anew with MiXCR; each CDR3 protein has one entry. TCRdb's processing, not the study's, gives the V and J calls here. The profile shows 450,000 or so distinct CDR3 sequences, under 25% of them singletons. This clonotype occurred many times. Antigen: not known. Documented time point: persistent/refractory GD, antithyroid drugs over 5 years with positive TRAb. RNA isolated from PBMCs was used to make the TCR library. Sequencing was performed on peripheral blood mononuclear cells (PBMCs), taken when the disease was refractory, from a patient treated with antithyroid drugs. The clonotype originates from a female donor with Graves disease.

The CDR3 loop reads CASSRPNTEAFF. CDR3 in DNA: TGTGCCAGCAGTCGGCCGAACACTGAAGCTTTCTTT. V is TRBV28 and J is TRBJ1-1; D remains unclear. The length of the CDR3 is 12 residues. Germline V gives CDR1 MDHEN, CDR2 SYDVKM. Trimming pared 5 bases from V and 1 base from J, leaving 5 bases between.